These T cell receptor beta chains were read from a single sample in a study of blood T cell repertoires in COVID-19. Sequencing was performed with immunoSEQ multiplex PCR; in TCRdb, only in-frame clones are kept and a portion is missing. The sample has approximately 130,000 clones, approximately 90% seen once. Sequences were obtained from peripheral blood. The receptors were gathered from a man aged 45-65 years with acute or convalescent COVID-19. Both conserved end residues are part of each CDR3. Each record gives: D gene, J gene, clone size, V gene, CDR3 protein, CDR3 DNA. D genes are given only for firm matches. Not every row has a clone size; where given, it reads once, few, many or a size class.

TRBD2	TRBJ2-1	.	TRBV27	CASSGSGRATQFF	TGTGCCAGCAGTGGTAGCGGGAGGGCCACGCAGTTCTTC
TRBD2	TRBJ2-7	.	TRBV9	CASSVSGSFNYEQYF	TGTGCCAGCAGCGTTAGCGGGAGCTTCAACTACGAGCAGTACTTC
TRBD1	TRBJ2-7	once	TRBV7-7	CASSSGPVPGTGSYEQYF	TGTGCCAGCAGCTCCGGACCCGTCCCCGGGACAGGGTCCTACGAGCAGTACTTC
TRBD1	TRBJ1-1	.	TRBV15	CATSRDDRGNTEAFF	TGTGCCACCAGCAGAGACGACAGGGGGAACACTGAAGCTTTCTTT
TRBD1	TRBJ1-5	.	TRBV10-3	CAISEAGQGVGQPQHF	TGTGCCATCAGTGAGGCGGGACAGGGAGTAGGGCAGCCCCAGCATTTT
TRBD1	TRBJ1-1	.	TRBV7-9	CASSQYGGTVNTEAFF	TGTGCCAGCAGCCAATACGGAGGGACAGTGAACACTGAAGCTTTCTTT
TRBD2	TRBJ2-1	.	TRBV27	CASSFPGLPNEQFF	TGTGCCAGCAGTTTTCCGGGACTACCCAATGAGCAGTTCTTC
TRBD2	TRBJ2-2	.	TRBV10-1	CASSFTTSGVGTGELFF	TGCGCCAGCAGTTTTACGACTAGCGGAGTAGGCACCGGGGAGCTGTTTTTT
.	TRBJ2-1	once	TRBV5-1	CASSLGSEMGYNEQFF	TGCGCCAGCAGCTTGGGTAGCGAGATGGGGTACAATGAGCAGTTCTTC
.	TRBJ2-7	few	TRBV15	CATSGFAQGSSSYEQYF	TGTGCCACCAGCGGTTTCGCTCAGGGGTCTAGCTCCTACGAGCAGTACTTC
TRBD1	TRBJ2-7	.	TRBV2	CASSDRDRPYEQYF	TGTGCCAGCAGTGATCGGGACAGACCCTACGAGCAGTACTTC
TRBD2	TRBJ2-3	.	TRBV7-8	CASSLALAGVADTQYF	TGTGCCAGCAGCTTAGCGTTAGCGGGAGTTGCAGATACGCAGTATTTT
TRBD1	TRBJ2-1	.	TRBV18	CASSPPRGTGANNEQFF	TGTGCCAGCTCACCACCGAGGGGGACAGGGGCAAACAATGAGCAGTTCTTC
TRBD1	TRBJ1-1	.	TRBV5-1	CASSFSGTVGTEAFF	TGCGCCAGCAGCTTTTCCGGGACAGTGGGGACTGAAGCTTTCTTT
.	TRBJ1-1	.	TRBV11-2	CASSLVINTEAFF	TGTGCCAGCAGCTTAGTTATTAACACTGAAGCTTTCTTT
.	TRBJ2-3	.	TRBV5-4	CASSPGGDRGTDTQYF	TGTGCCAGCAGCCCGGGGGGGGACAGGGGCACAGATACGCAGTATTTT
TRBD1	TRBJ1-2	.	TRBV27	CASSLHWTGAGINGYTF	TGTGCCAGCAGTCTACATTGGACAGGGGCGGGTATAAATGGCTACACCTTC
TRBD1	TRBJ2-5	.	TRBV28	CASSSPGQGAETQYF	TGTGCCAGCAGTTCACCGGGACAGGGGGCAGAGACCCAGTACTTC
.	TRBJ2-1	.	TRBV5-1	CASSLGQNEQFF	TGCGCCAGCAGCCTAGGACAGAATGAGCAGTTCTTC
TRBD2	TRBJ2-1	.	TRBV18	CASSPGTSRANEQFF	TGTGCCAGCTCACCCGGGACTAGCAGGGCGAATGAGCAGTTCTTC
.	TRBJ2-7	.	TRBV10-2	CASSEWGDSYEQYF	TGCGCCAGCAGTGAGTGGGGGGACTCCTACGAGCAGTACTTC